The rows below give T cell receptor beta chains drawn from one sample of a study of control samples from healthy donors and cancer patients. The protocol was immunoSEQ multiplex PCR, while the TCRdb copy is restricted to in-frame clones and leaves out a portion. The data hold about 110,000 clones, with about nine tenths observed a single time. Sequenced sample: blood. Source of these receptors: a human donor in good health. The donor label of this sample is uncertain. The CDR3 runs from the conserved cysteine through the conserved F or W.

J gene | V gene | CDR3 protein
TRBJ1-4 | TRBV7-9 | CASSPSHGQNEKLFF
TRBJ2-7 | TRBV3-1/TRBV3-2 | CASSLTAGGTYEQYF
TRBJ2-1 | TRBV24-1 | CATSDFYIGTGNYNEQFF
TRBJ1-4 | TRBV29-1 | CSVDEGGFRTNEKLFF
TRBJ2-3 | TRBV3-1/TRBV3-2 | CASSQRRGDTRDTQYF
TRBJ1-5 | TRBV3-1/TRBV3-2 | CASSQATGTNQPQHF
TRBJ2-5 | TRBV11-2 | CASSFPGFRGEKETQYF
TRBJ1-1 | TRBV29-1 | CSVYRDSNTEAFF
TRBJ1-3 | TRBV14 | CTSSQDRIGWGNTIYF
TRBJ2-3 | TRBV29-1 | CSVEPGTGQQDTQYF
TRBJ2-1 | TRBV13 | CASSQARGGEQFF
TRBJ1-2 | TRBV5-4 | CASSTGYYGYTF
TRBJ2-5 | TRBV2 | CASSPAPSGGAGETQYF
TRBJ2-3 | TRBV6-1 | CASSEAGWGTSTDTQYF
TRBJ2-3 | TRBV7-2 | CASSNFADTQYF
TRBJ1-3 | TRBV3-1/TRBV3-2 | CASRGTGVNTIYF
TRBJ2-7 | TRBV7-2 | CASSPGAISYEQYF
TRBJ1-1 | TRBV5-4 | CASSPGQGALNTEAFF
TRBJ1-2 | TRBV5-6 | CASSVQVSYYGYTF
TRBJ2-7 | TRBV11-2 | CASSLDSQNTYEQYF
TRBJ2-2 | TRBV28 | CASNKVTGRTGELFF
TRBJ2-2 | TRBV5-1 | CASRVVAGPTGELFF
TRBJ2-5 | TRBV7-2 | CASAHEETQYF
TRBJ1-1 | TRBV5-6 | CASSLVAGTEAFF
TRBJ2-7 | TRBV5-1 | CASSLSGTGDYEQYF
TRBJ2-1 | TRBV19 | CASSRTGQDSYNEQFF
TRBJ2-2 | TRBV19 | CASSIPSRDMHGAGELFF
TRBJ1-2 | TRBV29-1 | CSVEGTTIQENYYGYTF
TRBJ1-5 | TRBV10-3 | CAISEGPQWQPQHF
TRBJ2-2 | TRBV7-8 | CASSPAGVGTGELFF
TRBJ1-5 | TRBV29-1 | CSVGSGQVNQPQHF
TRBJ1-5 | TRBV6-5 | CASILTGRGQPQHF
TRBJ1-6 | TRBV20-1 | CSASDGKRRSYNSPLHF
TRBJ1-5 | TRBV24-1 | CATSEGGNNQPQHF
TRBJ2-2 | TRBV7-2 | CASSPGPHYRGNTGELFF
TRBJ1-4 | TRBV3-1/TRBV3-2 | CASKGMGYNEKLFF
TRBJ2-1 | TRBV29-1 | CSVVIGTPEYNEQFF
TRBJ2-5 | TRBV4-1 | CASSPRILETQYF
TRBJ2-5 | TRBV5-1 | CASSTMAGAQETQYF
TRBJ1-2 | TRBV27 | CASGDRANYGYTF
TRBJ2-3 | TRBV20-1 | CSASPLAGVGDTQYF
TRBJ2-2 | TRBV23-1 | CASSQSNRDRGWLDTGELFF
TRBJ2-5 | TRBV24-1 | CATSDMAGPQETQYF
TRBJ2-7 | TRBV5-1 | CASSGDGYSYEQYF
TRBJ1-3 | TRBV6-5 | CASFPGRDSGNTIYF
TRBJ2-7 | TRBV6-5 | CASRLGGEQYF
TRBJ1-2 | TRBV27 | CASSFGDLSYPQGYTF
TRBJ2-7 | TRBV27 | CASSPRVTLISYEQYF
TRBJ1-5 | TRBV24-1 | CATSGDKYSNQPQHF